This entry features one T cell receptor beta chain sequence. This record belongs to a study of blood T cell repertoires in COVID-19. As handled by the study authors: From reference gene primer amplification, estimates of nucleated cell counts were derived. Using immunoSEQ multiplex PCR, the repertoire was profiled, and TCRdb retains in-frame clones only, with some absent. V, J and clone size are taken as reported in that table, and D and trimming were inferred from the DNA itself. The profile covers about 270,000 clones, with around 89% appearing a single time and approximately 4% taken by the ten largest. V dropped 9 bases and J dropped 7 bases, with 21 bases sitting between them. The germline V gene encodes CDR1 MNHEY and CDR2 SMNVEV (reference sequence). CDR3 length: 14 amino acids.

Sample: PBMCs or T cells enriched from blood (not recorded which). V is TRBV27 and J is TRBJ1-2; no clear D. The origin of this receptor is a woman in her twenties or thirties with acute COVID-19. The CDR3 here is CASGEPRLLSGYTF. In DNA form, the CDR3 reads TGTGCCAGTGGAGAGCCTCGGTTGTTGAGTGGCTACACCTTC.